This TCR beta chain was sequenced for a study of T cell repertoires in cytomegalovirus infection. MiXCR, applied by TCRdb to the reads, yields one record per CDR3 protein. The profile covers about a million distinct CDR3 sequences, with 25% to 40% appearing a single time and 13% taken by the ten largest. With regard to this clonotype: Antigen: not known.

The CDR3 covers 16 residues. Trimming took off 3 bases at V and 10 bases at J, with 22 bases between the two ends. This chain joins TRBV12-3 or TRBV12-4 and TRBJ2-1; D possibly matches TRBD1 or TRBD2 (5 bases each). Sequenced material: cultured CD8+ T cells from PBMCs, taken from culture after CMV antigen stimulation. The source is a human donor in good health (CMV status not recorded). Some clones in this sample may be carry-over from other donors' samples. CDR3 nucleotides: TGTGCCAGCAGTTTCCGCCCTCAGTCGGGGCTGAACGAGCAGTTCTTC. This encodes CASSFRPQSGLNEQFF.